This T cell receptor beta chain comes out of a study of blood T cell repertoires in COVID-19. Study-level background: Specimens from acute and convalescent COVID-19 originated in the United States, Italy and Spain.

J gave up 7 bases and V 5 bases, and 10 bases lay outside the gene matches. The CDR3 extends over 14 amino acids. The germline gives CDR1 LNHDA, CDR2 SQIVND (reference sequence). Sequencing used immunoSEQ multiplex PCR; TCRdb keeps in-frame clones, though not all of them. The sample comprises 85,000 to 120,000 clones, approximately 91% of which are singletons, and 4.2% rests with the top ten. The sequence came from a man between 18 and 35 years old with acute or convalescent COVID-19. The sequenced sample was peripheral blood. The chain uses TRBV19 and TRBJ1-2; 7 bases match TRBD1. CDR3 in DNA: TGTGCCAGTAGTTTCCGAACGGGACAGTTTGGCTACACCTTC. Translation: CASSFRTGQFGYTF.